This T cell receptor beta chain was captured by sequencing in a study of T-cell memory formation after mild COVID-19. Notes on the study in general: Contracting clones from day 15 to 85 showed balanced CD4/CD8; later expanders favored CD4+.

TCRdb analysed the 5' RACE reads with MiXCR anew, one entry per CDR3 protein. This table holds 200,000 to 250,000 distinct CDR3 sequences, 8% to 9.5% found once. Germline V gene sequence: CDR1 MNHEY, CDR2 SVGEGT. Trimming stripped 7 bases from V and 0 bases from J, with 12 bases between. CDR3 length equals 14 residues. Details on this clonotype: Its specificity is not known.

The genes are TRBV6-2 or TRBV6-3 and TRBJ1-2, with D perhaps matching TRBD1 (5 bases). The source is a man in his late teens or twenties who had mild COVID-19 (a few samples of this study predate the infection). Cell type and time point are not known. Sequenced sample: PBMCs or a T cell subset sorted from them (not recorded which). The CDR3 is CASTSGTTNYGYTF. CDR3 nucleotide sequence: TGTGCCAGCACCTCAGGGACCACTAACTATGGCTACACCTTC.